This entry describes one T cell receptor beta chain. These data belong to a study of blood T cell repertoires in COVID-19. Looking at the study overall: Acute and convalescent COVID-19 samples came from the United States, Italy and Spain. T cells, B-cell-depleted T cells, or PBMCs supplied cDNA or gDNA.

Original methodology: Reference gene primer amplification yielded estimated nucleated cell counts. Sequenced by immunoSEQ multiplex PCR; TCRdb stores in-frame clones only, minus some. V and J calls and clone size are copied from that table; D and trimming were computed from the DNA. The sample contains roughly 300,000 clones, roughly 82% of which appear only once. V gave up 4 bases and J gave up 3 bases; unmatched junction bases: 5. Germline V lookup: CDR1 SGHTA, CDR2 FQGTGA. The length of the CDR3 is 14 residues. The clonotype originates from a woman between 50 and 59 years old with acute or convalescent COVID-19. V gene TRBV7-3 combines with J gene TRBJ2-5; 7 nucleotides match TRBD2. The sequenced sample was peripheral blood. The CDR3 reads CASSSGLPKETQYF. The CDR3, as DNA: TGTGCCAGCAGCTCGGGACTACCCAAAGAGACCCAGTACTTC.